The 6 T cell receptor beta chains reported below all come from one sample, sequenced in a study of blood T cell repertoires in COVID-19. Assay used: immunoSEQ multiplex PCR; TCRdb lists only in-frame clones, some missing. The sample lists 120,000 to 150,000 clones; about 87% were seen once. The specimen sequenced was peripheral blood. The receptors come from a woman aged 45 to 65 with acute or convalescent COVID-19.

The chain recombines TRBV30 with TRBJ2-3; D perhaps matches TRBD2 (5 bases). Trimming left V 3 bases short and J 4 bases short, with 20 bases between. The CDR3 runs to 16 residues. In germline, CDR1 is GTSNPN, CDR2 SVGIG (reference sequence). The CDR3 region has the DNA TGTGCCTGGAGCCTACAACTAGGAAGGCCTTCAGATACGCAGTATTTT. Protein: CAWSLQLGRPSDTQYF.

As to this clone: Its ends do not fully match the called genes, so a read error is possible. The gene calls are TRBV5-1 and TRBJ1-2, with 9 bases identical to TRBD1. Germline-derived CDR1 and CDR2 are SGHRS and YFSETQ. The CDR3 extends over 18 amino acids. As DNA, the CDR3 is TGCGCCAGCAGCTTGGGACAGGGGGAAGGAATCGGGGACTATCGCTACACCTTC. It specifies CASSLGQGEGIGDYRYTF. Filled out from reference TRBV5-1 and TRBJ1-2, the complete variable domain reads KAGVTQTPRYLIKTRGQQVTLSCSPISGHRSVSWYQQTPGQGLQFLFEYFSETQRNKGNFPGRFSGRQFSNSRSEMNVSTLELGDSALYLCASSLGQGEGIGDYRYTFGSGTRLTVV.

The rearrangement uses TRBV10-1 and TRBJ2-1, with TRBD1 identical over 11 bases. V lost 2 bases, J lost 7 bases, and 10 bases stayed unmatched. The CDR3 is made up of 17 amino acids. The V gene's germline CDR1 is WNHNN and CDR2 SYGVQD (reference sequence). CDR3 sequence: CASSETGTGGGWNEQFF. In nucleotides, the CDR3 is TGCGCCAGCAGTGAGACCGGGACAGGGGGTGGATGGAATGAGCAGTTCTTC.

The chain couples TRBV1 to TRBJ2-2; whether TRBD1, the table's D call, matches the DNA was not checked. TRBV1 is a pseudogene segment. The CDR3 runs 16 residues. CDR3 bases: TGCACCAGCAGCCAAACTTACAGGAGAAACACCGGGGAGCTGTTTTTT. It yields the protein CTSSQTYRRNTGELFF.

The chain recombines TRBV3-1 (or the pseudogene TRBV3-2) with TRBJ2-1; no firm D call. The CDR3 consists of 12 residues. The V end lost 5 bases, the J end lost 5 bases, and 7 bases lay between the germline ends. Per the germline V gene, CDR1 is LGHDT and CDR2 is YNNKEL (reference sequence). CDR3 loop: CASSYNDNEQFF. The DNA of the CDR3 is TGTGCCAGCAGCTACAACGACAATGAGCAGTTCTTC.

This sequence joins TRBV5-1 and TRBJ2-1, with D perhaps matching TRBD1 (5 bases). Germline CDR1 is SGHRS and CDR2 is YFSETQ. This CDR3 contains 12 residues. V gave up 5 bases and J gave up 9 bases, with 12 bases separating them. CDR3 protein: CASRGPTGEQFF. The CDR3 DNA is TGCGCCAGCAGAGGCCCCACAGGTGAGCAGTTCTTC.